This T cell receptor (beta chain) was recovered during a study of blood T cell repertoires in COVID-19. About the study: Samples taken during acute and convalescent COVID-19 were collected in the United States, Italy and Spain. Sample material is recorded as cDNA or gDNA derived from T cells, B-cell-depleted T cells, or PBMCs.

V shed 0 bases and J shed 7 bases, with 13 bases lying between them. The V gene's germline CDR1 is LGHNA and CDR2 YSLEER. The CDR3 contains 16 residues. The method was immunoSEQ multiplex PCR; TCRdb's version includes in-frame clones alone and lacks a portion of them. The sample holds 150,000 to 200,000 clones, over 80% seen once. Sample: peripheral blood. The chain has TRBV4-3 and TRBJ1-6; D is perhaps TRBD1 (6 bases). The clonotype originates from a woman over 75 with active or convalescent COVID-19. CDR3 region: CASSQEKDSLNSPLHF. CDR3 nucleotide sequence: TGCGCCAGCAGCCAAGAGAAGGACAGCCTAAATTCACCCCTCCACTTT.